Reported below is one TCR beta chain. These data belong to a study of cytomegalovirus exposure and HLA in healthy donors. Whole-study context: About 200 million T cells yielded 100 million to 130 million unique TCR beta sequences, as an earlier analysis found.

With 60 Vbeta and 13 Jbeta primers, the PCR was carried out. TCRdb keeps only in-frame clones here, not all; method: immunoSEQ multiplex PCR. The repertoire holds tens of thousands of clones, with 78% as singletons. The sample taken for sequencing was PBMCs. This receptor was identified in a woman between 40 and 50 years old in good health and CMV-seropositive.

The CDR3 loop is CASSDLRLAGGPPDTQYF. CDR3 sequence (DNA): TGTGCCAGCAGTGATCTGAGACTAGCGGGAGGGCCTCCGGATACGCAGTATTTT. The chain combines TRBV2 with TRBJ2-3; 14 bases match TRBD2. V lost 3 bases to trimming and J lost 6 bases; unmatched junction nucleotides: 11. The CDR3 consists of 18 residues. Looked up from germline, CDR1 is SNHLY and CDR2 is FYNNEI.